Only a few counts were recorded for the clone carrying this T cell receptor (beta chain). V lost 1 base, J lost 1 base, and 7 bases stayed unmatched. CDR3 size: 16 residues. Germline CDR1 and CDR2: SGHAT and FQNNGV. Source study methods: Amplification from reference gene primers served as the basis for estimated nucleated cell counts. Some clones are missing from TCRdb's copy, which holds only in-frame ones; the method was immunoSEQ multiplex PCR. That table gives V, J and clone size, and the DNA gave D and trimming. The sample shows fewer than 150,000 clones, 70% to 90% of them seen only once. This entry is derived from a study of blood T cell repertoires in COVID-19. Study-wide context: Samples taken during acute and convalescent COVID-19 were collected in the United States, Italy and Spain. T cells, B-cell-depleted T cells, or PBMCs provided the cDNA or gDNA that served as material.

This TCR was recovered from a woman in her forties or fifties who had recovered from COVID-19. J is TRBJ2-7 and V is TRBV11-2; TRBD2 matches 7 bases. The specimen sequenced was peripheral blood. The CDR3 sequence: CASSLVRGSSSYEQYF. The CDR3 region has the DNA TGTGCCAGCAGCTTAGTACGCGGGAGTTCGTCCTACGAGCAGTACTTC.